This T cell receptor (beta chain) was profiled in a study of T cell changes during pregnancy in multiple sclerosis. In germline, CDR1 is MNHNS, CDR2 SASEGT. Trimming left V 6 bases short and J 0 bases short, with 11 bases between. This CDR3 comprises 14 residues. Measured with immunoSEQ multiplex PCR; TCRdb has only the in-frame clones, and not every one. The sample shows some 52,000 clones, around 92% of them seen only once. The clonotype was recovered from a female donor with multiple sclerosis, enrolled in a pregnancy study. The sequencing here drew on CD4+ T cells from peripheral blood mononuclear cells, taken in the third trimester of pregnancy. This chain connects TRBV6-1 to TRBJ1-2; D remains ambiguous. The CDR3 loop is CASSLQVANYGYTF. In nucleotides, the CDR3 is TGTGCCAGCAGCTTACAAGTCGCTAACTATGGCTACACCTTC.